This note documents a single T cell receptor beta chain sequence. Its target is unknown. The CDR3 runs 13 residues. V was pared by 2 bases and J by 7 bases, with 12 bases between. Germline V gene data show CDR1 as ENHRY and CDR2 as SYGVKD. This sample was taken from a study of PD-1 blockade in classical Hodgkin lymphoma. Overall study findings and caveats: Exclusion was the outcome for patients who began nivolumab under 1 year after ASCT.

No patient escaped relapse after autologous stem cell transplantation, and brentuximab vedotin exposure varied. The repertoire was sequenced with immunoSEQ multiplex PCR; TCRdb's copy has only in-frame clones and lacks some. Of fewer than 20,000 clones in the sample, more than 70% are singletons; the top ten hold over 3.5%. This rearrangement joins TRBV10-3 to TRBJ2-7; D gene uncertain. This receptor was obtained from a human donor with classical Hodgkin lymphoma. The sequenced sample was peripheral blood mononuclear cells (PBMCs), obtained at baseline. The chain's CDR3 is CAISEAAPGEQYF. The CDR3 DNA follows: TGTGCCATCAGTGAGGCCGCCCCTGGTGAGCAGTACTTC.